Below, 23 T cell receptor beta chains from the same sample are listed, as sequenced in a study of T cells of healthy individuals. TCRdb recomputed calls from the 5' RACE reads with MiXCR, one row per CDR3 protein. The sample carries about 82,000 distinct CDR3 sequences, approximately 5.4% recorded once. Source of these receptors: a female donor in good health.

The rearrangement joins TRBV7-9 to TRBJ1-5; possible D gene TRBD1, 5 bases. V lost 1 base and J lost 9, with 13 bases in between. This CDR3 is built from 14 residues. Germline V gene lookup returns CDR1 SEHNR and CDR2 FQNEAQ (reference sequence). This CDR3 reads CASSLGTGAGPQHF. The DNA of the CDR3 is TGTGCCAGCAGCTTAGGCACAGGCGCCGGGCCCCAGCATTTT. Looking up the rest from reference TRBV7-9 and TRBJ1-5 gives the full variable domain: DTGVSQNPRHKITKRGQNVTFRCDPISEHNRLYWYRQTLGQGPEFLTYFQNEAQLEKSRLLSDRFSAERPKGSFSTLEIQRTEQGDSAMYLCASSLGTGAGPQHFGDGTRLSIL.

This clonotype was found many times. The V call is TRBV4-2, the J call TRBJ2-7, with a weak D call TRBD2 (5 bases). V lost 5 bases and J lost 4, with 15 bases in between. The CDR3 has 14 amino acids. The V gene's germline CDR1 is LGHNA and CDR2 YNFKEQ. As DNA, the CDR3 is TGTGCCAGCAGCGGGAGAGGACGGGTGTACGAGCAGTACTTC. This encodes CASSGRGRVYEQYF.

This clonotype was counted many times. Written as DNA, the CDR3 is TGCGCCAGCGGACCAAGAGACTTCGAGACCCAGTACTTC. Translation: CASGPRDFETQYF. The chain couples TRBV5-1 to TRBJ2-5; unclear D gene. The CDR3 covers 13 residues. Germline V gene sequence: CDR1 SGHRS, CDR2 YFSETQ. V was trimmed by 7 bases and J by 5 bases, leaving 15 bases between them.

This clonotype was detected ten times or more. The chain joins TRBV30 to TRBJ2-3; no definite D call. V lost 5 bases and J 0 bases, leaving 9 bases between the germline ends. Germline values: CDR1 GTSNPN, CDR2 SVGIG (reference sequence). CDR3 length equals 13 residues. For the CDR3, the DNA is TGTGCCTGGTGGCGTGGAAGCACAGATACGCAGTATTTT. Encoded protein: CAWWRGSTDTQYF.

This chain links TRBV6-5 with TRBJ2-1, with D perhaps matching TRBD2 (6 bases). CDR1 MNHEY and CDR2 SVGAGI come from the germline V gene. V lost 2 bases and J 7 bases, leaving 18 bases between the germline ends. CDR3 size: 16 residues. CDR3 DNA: TGTGCCAGCAGTTACGATGGCGGATCTGGGAGGAATGAGCAGTTCTTC. The encoded protein is CASSYDGGSGRNEQFF.

The CDR3 DNA is TGCGCCAGCAGCCGGGGACTAGACCCCTCCAATGAGCAGTTCTTC. It specifies CASSRGLDPSNEQFF. The genes are TRBV4-1 and TRBJ2-1, with 8 bases matching TRBD2. There are 15 residues in the CDR3. Germline values: CDR1 MGHRA, CDR2 YSYEKL. V trimming: 4 bases; J trimming: 6 bases; junction bases outside the gene matches: 8.

This clonotype was picked up many times. J is TRBJ1-1 and V is TRBV7-6; 8 positions agree with TRBD1. V trimming: 3 bases; J trimming: 5 bases; junction bases outside the gene matches: 5. Germline CDR1 reads SGHVS; CDR2 reads FNYEAQ. This CDR3 is 14 amino acids long. CDR3 protein: CASSFDRGGTEAFF. The CDR3 coding sequence is TGTGCCAGCAGCTTCGACAGGGGCGGGACTGAAGCTTTCTTT.

This clonotype was counted ten times or more. The chain has TRBV6-2 or TRBV6-3 and TRBJ1-1; maybe TRBD1 (6 bases). With 9 bases removed from V and 0 bases from J, the gap between germline ends came to 14 bases. The CDR3 loop spans 14 amino acids. The germline CDR1 and CDR2 sequences are MNHEY and SVGEGT. CDR3 bases: TGTGCCAGTTGGGACAACAACATGAACACTGAAGCTTTCTTT. Its translation: CASWDNNMNTEAFF.

In its sample, this clonotype was seen many times. The chain joins TRBV27 to TRBJ2-2; a weak D match, TRBD1 (6 bases). CDR3 length: 20 amino acids. The V end was cut by 3 bases, the J end by 0 bases, with 23 bases between. From germline, CDR1 is MNHEY and CDR2 SMNVEV (reference sequence). In DNA, the CDR3 is TGTGCCAGCAGTTTTGATTTTTTAAAGAGTGGGACAACGAACACCGGGGAGCTGTTTTTT. Amino acid sequence: CASSFDFLKSGTTNTGELFF.

This clonotype was seen a few times. This chain connects TRBV20-1 to TRBJ1-1; D call uncertain. V was pared by 5 bases and J by 3 bases, with 7 bases between. Per germline, CDR1 DFQATT and CDR2 SNEGSKA (reference sequence). The CDR3 is 11 amino acids. As DNA, the CDR3 is TGCAGTGCTTGGAAGGACACTGAAGCTTTCTTT. The encoded protein is CSAWKDTEAFF.

This clonotype appeared many times. The chain employs TRBV7-9 and TRBJ2-1, with D maybe TRBD2 (5 bases). The germline V gene encodes CDR1 SEHNR and CDR2 FQNEAQ (reference sequence). This CDR3 comprises 14 residues. V lost 4 bases, J lost 10 bases, and 17 bases lay in between. This CDR3 is CASSSLDYLAEQFF. CDR3 in DNA: TGTGCCAGCAGCTCGCTCGACTACCTCGCCGAGCAGTTCTTC.

This clonotype was seen many times. The chain links TRBV14 to TRBJ1-1; D uncertain. CDR1 and CDR2 (germline): SGHDN, FVKESK. The CDR3 has 13 residues. V dropped 4 bases and J dropped 1 base, with 7 bases sitting between them. The CDR3 here is CASSPYTNTEAFF. CDR3 sequence (DNA): TGTGCCAGCAGCCCTTACACGAACACTGAAGCTTTCTTT.

This CDR3 reads CASGRTGGYTGELFF. The CDR3 DNA reads TGTGCCAGCGGTAGGACAGGGGGGTACACCGGGGAGCTGTTTTTT. The chain links TRBV28 to TRBJ2-2; TRBD1 aligns across 10 bases. The CDR3 is 15 residues long. Per the germline V gene, CDR1 is MDHEN and CDR2 is SYDVKM. Unmatched junction bases numbered 6, after V lost 8 bases and J lost 3 bases.

The chain uses TRBV6-2 or TRBV6-3 and TRBJ2-1, with 8 bases matching TRBD2. The CDR3 is 13 amino acids. The ends lost 2 bases at V and 9 bases at J; junction bases unmatched: 3. Germline lookup yields CDR1 MNHEY and CDR2 SVGEGT. CDR3 sequence reads: CASSYGLAAEQFF. The DNA of the CDR3 is TGTGCCAGCAGTTACGGACTAGCCGCTGAGCAGTTCTTC.

This clonotype was counted between two and nine times. The chain carries TRBV6-2 or TRBV6-3 and TRBJ1-1, with D uncertain. This CDR3 is built from 14 residues. Germline CDR1 and CDR2: MNHEY and SVGEGT. Trimming removed 0 bases from V and 1 base from J, with 6 bases in between. Written as DNA, the CDR3 is TGTGCCAGCAGTTACTCGAGCAGGAACACTGAAGCTTTCTTT. Amino acid sequence: CASSYSSRNTEAFF.

In DNA, the CDR3 is TGCAGTGCTAGAGGAGGGGGATTAGGGGACACTGAAGCTTTCTTT. This sequence encodes CSARGGGLGDTEAFF. The chain joins TRBV20-1 to TRBJ1-1; possible D gene TRBD1, 6 bases. The ends were cut back, 1 base at V and 3 bases at J, with 15 bases in the middle. Looked up from germline, CDR1 is DFQATT and CDR2 is SNEGSKA (reference sequence). The CDR3 has 15 amino acids.

The DNA for the CDR3 is TGTGCCAGCAGTTTGTCCCCCGTTAACTATGGCTACACCTTC. Its protein product is CASSLSPVNYGYTF. The chain uses TRBV28 and TRBJ1-2; D is ambiguous. In germline, CDR1 is MDHEN, CDR2 SYDVKM. CDR3 size: 14 residues. The V gene lost 3 bases and the J gene lost 1 base, with 9 bases spanning the gap.

In its sample, this clonotype was seen a few times. The chain employs TRBV5-8 and TRBJ2-7, with TRBD1 matching 8 bases. The CDR3 consists of 15 residues. V lost 5 bases to trimming and J lost 5 bases; unmatched junction nucleotides: 12. Germline lookup yields CDR1 SGHTS and CDR2 YDEGEE. The CDR3 spells CASSRVQGAMDEQYF. Written as DNA, the CDR3 is TGTGCCAGCAGTCGAGTCCAGGGGGCGATGGACGAGCAGTACTTC.

The chain recombines TRBV15 with TRBJ1-1; 7 nucleotides agree with TRBD1. The CDR3 consists of 13 residues. In germline, CDR1 is LNHNV, CDR2 YYDKDF (reference sequence). Trimming at V came to 5 bases and at J to 0 bases, leaving 0 bases not matched to a gene. CDR3 nucleotides: TGTGCCACCAGCGACAGGGTGAACACTGAAGCTTTCTTT. Translation: CATSDRVNTEAFF. The full variable domain, its missing parts supplied by reference TRBV15 and TRBJ1-1, is DAMVIQNPRYQVTQFGKPVTLSCSQTLNHNVMYWYQQKSSQAPKLLFHYYDKDFNNEADTPDNFQSRRPNTSFCFLDIRSPGLGDTAMYLCATSDRVNTEAFFGQGTRLTVV.

This clonotype was seen at least ten times. The chain joins TRBV28 to TRBJ2-1, with D possibly being TRBD2 (5 bases). V was clipped by 1 base and J by 0 bases, with 19 bases between them. Germline lookup yields CDR1 MDHEN and CDR2 SYDVKM. This CDR3 has 19 amino acids. The CDR3 spells CASSLLLRIGSSSYNEQFF. In DNA, the CDR3 is TGTGCCAGCAGTTTATTATTGAGGATAGGGAGCAGCTCCTACAATGAGCAGTTCTTC.

This clonotype was seen at least ten times. The chain joins TRBV6-2 or TRBV6-3 to TRBJ1-1; D possibly corresponds to TRBD1 (6 bases). The germline V gene has CDR1 MNHEY and CDR2 SVGEGT. There are 13 residues in the CDR3. V shed 8 bases and J shed 3 bases, with 13 bases lying between them. The CDR3 sequence: CASVQQGYTEAFF. Here the CDR3 DNA reads TGTGCCAGCGTCCAACAGGGATACACTGAAGCTTTCTTT.

CDR3 protein: CASSLRVGAGGELFF. CDR3 DNA sequence: TGTGCCAGCAGCTTACGGGTGGGGGCTGGCGGGGAGCTGTTTTTT. J is TRBJ2-2 and V is TRBV7-2, with D maybe TRBD1 (6 bases). In germline, CDR1 is SGHTA, CDR2 FQGNSA. V was pared by 2 bases and J by 7 bases, with 14 bases between. The CDR3 runs 15 residues.

The table lists this clonotype with many counts. V is TRBV9 and J is TRBJ2-5, with D maybe TRBD2 (6 bases). The CDR3 runs to 15 residues. Germline V gene data show CDR1 as SGDLS and CDR2 as YYNGEE. V shed 0 bases and J shed 2 bases, with 11 bases lying between them. The CDR3 loop reads CASSVGTMGQETQYF. The CDR3 nucleotides are TGTGCCAGCAGCGTAGGGACTATGGGGCAAGAGACCCAGTACTTC. The full variable domain, with the rest looked up from reference TRBV9 and TRBJ2-5, is DSGVTQTPKHLITATGQRVTLRCSPRSGDLSVYWYQQSLDQGLQFLIQYYNGEERAKGNILERFSAQQFPDLHSELNLSSLELGDSALYFCASSVGTMGQETQYFGPGTRLLVL.